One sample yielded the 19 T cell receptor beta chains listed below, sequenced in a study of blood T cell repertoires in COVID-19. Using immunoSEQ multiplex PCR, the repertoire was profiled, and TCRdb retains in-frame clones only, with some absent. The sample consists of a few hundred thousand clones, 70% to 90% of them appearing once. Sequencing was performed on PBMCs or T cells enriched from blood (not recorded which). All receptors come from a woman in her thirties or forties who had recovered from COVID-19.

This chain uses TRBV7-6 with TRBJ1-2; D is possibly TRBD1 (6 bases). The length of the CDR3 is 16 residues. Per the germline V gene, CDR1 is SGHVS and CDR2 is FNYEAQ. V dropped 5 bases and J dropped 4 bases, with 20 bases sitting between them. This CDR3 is CASSPLLEDRIYGYTF. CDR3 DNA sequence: TGTGCCAGCAGCCCTCTCCTAGAAGACAGGATCTATGGCTACACCTTC.

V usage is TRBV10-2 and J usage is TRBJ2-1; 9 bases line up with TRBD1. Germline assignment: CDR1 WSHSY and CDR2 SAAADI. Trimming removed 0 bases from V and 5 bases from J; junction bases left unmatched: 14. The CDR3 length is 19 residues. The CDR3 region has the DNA TGCGCCAGCAGTGAGTCAAGGACAGGGGAGGTTTGGGGAAACAATGAGCAGTTCTTC. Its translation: CASSESRTGEVWGNNEQFF.

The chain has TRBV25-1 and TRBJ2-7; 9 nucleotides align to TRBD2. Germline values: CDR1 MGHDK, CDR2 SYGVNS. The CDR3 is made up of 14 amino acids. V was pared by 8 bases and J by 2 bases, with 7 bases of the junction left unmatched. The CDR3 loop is CASGRAGGPYEQYF. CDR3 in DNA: TGTGCCAGCGGTCGCGCGGGAGGGCCCTACGAGCAGTACTTC.

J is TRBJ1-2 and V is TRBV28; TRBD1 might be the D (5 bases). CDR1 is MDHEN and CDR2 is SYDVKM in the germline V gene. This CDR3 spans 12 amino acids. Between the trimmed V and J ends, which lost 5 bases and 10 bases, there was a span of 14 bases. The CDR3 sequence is CASSILGGAYTF. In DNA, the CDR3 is TGTGCCAGCAGTATCCTCGGGGGAGCCTACACCTTC.

The CDR3 DNA is TGCAGCGTTGAGTGGAACAGCGGGGGGGCCTGGTACAATGAGCAGTTCTTC. It is translated as CSVEWNSGGAWYNEQFF. The chain combines TRBV29-1 with TRBJ2-1; 10 nucleotides agree with TRBD2. CDR1 SQVTM and CDR2 ANQGSEA come from the germline V gene. The CDR3 sequence is 17 residues long. J was trimmed by 4 bases and V by 3 bases; bases with no gene match: 12.

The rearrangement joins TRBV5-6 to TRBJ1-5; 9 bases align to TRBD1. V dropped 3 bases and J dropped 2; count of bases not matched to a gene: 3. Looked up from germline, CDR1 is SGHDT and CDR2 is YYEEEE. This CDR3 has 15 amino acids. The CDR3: CASSSGQGGNQPQHF. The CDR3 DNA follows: TGTGCCAGCAGCTCGGGACAGGGAGGCAATCAGCCCCAGCATTTT.

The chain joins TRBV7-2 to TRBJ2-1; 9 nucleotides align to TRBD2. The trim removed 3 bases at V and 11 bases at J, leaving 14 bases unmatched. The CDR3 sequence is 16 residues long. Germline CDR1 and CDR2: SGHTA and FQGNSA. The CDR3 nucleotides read TGTGCCAGCAGCTTGCGACTAGCGGAGCCCGATAATAAGCAGTTCTTC. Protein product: CASSLRLAEPDNKQFF. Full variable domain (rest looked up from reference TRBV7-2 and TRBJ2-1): GAGVSQSPSNKVTEKGKDVELRCDPISGHTALYWYRQSLGQGLEFLIYFQGNSAPDKSGLPSDRFSAERTGGSVSTLTIQRTQQEDSAVYLCASSLRLAEPDNKQFFGPGTRLTVL.

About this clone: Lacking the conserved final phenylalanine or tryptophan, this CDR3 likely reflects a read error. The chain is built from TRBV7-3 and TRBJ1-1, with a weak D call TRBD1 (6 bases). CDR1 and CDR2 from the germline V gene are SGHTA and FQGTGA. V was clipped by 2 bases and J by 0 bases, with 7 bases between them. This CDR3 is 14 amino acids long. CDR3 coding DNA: TGTGCCAGCAGCTTAGGACAGTTGAACACTGAAGCTTTCCTT. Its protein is CASSLGQLNTEAFL.

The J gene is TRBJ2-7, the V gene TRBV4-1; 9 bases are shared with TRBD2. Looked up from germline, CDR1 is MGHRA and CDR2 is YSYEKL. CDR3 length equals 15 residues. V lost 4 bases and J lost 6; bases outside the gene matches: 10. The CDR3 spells CASSPYSGRDSEQYF. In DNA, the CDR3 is TGCGCCAGCAGCCCGTATAGCGGGAGAGACTCCGAGCAGTACTTC.

The CDR3 is CASSRGQGARYSNQPQHF. CDR3 nucleotide sequence: TGTGCCAGCAGCCGTGGACAGGGGGCTCGCTATAGCAATCAGCCCCAGCATTTT. V usage is TRBV7-8 and J usage is TRBJ1-5; 11 nucleotides align to TRBD1. With V trimmed by 5 bases and J by 0 bases, 9 bases remained unmatched. The CDR3 spans 18 residues. Germline V gene lookup returns CDR1 SGHVS and CDR2 FQNEAQ.

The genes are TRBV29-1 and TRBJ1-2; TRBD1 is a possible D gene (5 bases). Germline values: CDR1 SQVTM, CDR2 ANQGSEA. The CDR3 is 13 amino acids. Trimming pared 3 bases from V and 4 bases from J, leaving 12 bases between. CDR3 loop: CSVDAGLAYGYTF. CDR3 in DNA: TGCAGCGTTGATGCGGGGCTAGCCTATGGCTACACCTTC.

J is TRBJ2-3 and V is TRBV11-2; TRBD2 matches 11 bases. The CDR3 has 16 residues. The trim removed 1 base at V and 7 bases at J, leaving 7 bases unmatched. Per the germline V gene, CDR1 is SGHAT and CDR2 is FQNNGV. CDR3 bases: TGTGCCAGCAGCTTAGCCCCCGGGACTAGCGGTTATACGCAGTATTTT. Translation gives CASSLAPGTSGYTQYF.

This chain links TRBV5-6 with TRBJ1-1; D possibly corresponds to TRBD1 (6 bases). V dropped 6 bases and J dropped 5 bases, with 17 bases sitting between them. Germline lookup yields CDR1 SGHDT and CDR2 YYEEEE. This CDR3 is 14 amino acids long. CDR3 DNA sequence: TGTGCCAGCACCCTGGGGGCAGGGGAAACTGAAGCTTTCTTT. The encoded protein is CASTLGAGETEAFF.

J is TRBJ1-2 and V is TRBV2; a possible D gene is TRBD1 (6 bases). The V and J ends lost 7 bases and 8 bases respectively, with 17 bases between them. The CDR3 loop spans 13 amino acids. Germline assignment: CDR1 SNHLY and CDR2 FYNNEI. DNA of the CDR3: TGTGCCAGCAACCCCGGGACAATGATGGGCTACACCTTC. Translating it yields CASNPGTMMGYTF. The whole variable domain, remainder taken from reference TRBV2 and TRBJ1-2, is EPEVTQTPSHQVTQMGQEVILRCVPISNHLYFYWYRQILGQKVEFLVSFYNNEISEKSEIFDDQFSVERPDGSNFTLKIRSTKLEDSAMYFCASNPGTMMGYTFGSGTRLTVV.

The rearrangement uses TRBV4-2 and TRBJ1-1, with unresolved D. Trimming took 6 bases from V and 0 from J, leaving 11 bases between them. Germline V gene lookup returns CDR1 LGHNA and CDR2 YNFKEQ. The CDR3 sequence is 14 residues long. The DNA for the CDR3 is TGTGCCAGCAGTCCACAGACCATGAACACTGAAGCTTTCTTT. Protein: CASSPQTMNTEAFF.

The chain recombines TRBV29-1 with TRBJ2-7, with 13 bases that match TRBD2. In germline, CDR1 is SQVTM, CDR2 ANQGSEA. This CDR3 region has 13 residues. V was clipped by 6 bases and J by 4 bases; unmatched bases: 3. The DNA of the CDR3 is TGCAGCGTGAGGACTAGCGGGAGTTACGAGCAGTACTTC. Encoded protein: CSVRTSGSYEQYF.

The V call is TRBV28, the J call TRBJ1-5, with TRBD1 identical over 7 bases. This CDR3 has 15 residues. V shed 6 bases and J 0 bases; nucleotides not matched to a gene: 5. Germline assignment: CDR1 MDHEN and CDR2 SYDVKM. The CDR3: CASSPQGYSNQPQHF. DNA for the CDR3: TGTGCCAGCAGCCCACAGGGGTATAGCAATCAGCCCCAGCATTTT.

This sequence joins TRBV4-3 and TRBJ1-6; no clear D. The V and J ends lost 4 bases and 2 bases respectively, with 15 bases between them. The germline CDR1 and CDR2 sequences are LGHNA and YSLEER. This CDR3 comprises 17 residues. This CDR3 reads CASSLSRDQAYNSPLHF. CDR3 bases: TGCGCCAGCAGCCTTAGTCGAGACCAGGCCTATAATTCACCCCTCCACTTT.

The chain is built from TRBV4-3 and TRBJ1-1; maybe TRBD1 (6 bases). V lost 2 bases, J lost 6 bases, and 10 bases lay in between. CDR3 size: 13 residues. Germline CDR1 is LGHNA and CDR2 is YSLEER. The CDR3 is CASSQQGKAEAFF. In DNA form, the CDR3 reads TGCGCCAGCAGCCAACAGGGGAAGGCTGAAGCTTTCTTT.